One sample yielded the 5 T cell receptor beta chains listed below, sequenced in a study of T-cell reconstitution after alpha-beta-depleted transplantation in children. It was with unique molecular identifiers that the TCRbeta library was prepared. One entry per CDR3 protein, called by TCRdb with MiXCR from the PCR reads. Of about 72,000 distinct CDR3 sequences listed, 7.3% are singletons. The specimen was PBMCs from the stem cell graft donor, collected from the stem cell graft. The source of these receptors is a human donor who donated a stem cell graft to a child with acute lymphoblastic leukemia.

The CDR3 region is CAICTTGTGGQSSGNTIYF. DNA of the CDR3: TGTGCCATCTGTACGACCGGGACAGGGGGCCAGAGCTCTGGAAACACCATATATTTT. The V and J genes are TRBV10-3 and TRBJ1-3, with 12 bases aligning to TRBD1. V lost 8 bases, J lost 0 bases, and 14 bases stayed unmatched. The CDR3 has 19 residues. CDR1 ENHRY and CDR2 SYGVKD come from the germline V gene.

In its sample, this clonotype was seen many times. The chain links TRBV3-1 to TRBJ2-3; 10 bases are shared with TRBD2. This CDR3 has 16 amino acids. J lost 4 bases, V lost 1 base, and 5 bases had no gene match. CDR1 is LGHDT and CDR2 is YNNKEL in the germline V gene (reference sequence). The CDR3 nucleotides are TGTGCCAGCAGCCAAGTCCGAGCGGGGGGGCCAGATACGCAGTATTTT. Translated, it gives CASSQVRAGGPDTQYF.

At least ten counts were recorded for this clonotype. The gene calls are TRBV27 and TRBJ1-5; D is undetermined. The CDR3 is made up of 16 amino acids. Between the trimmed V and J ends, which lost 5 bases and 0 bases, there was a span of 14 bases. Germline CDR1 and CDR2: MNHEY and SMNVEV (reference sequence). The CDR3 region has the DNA TGTGCCAGCAGTCGCCAGGACGGACGTAGCAATCAGCCCCAGCATTTT. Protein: CASSRQDGRSNQPQHF.

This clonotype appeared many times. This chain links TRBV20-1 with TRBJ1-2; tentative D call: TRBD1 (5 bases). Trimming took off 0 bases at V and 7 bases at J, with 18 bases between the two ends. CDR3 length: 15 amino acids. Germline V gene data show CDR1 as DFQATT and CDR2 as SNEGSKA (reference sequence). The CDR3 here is CSAREHSGGLGGYTF. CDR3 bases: TGCAGTGCTAGAGAACATTCGGGGGGATTGGGTGGCTACACCTTC.

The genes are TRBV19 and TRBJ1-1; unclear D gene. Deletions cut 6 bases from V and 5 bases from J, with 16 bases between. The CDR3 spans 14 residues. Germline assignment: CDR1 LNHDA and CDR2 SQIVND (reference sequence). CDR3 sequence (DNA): TGTGCCAGTAGCACCGGGATGGGGTGGACTGAAGCTTTCTTT. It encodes CASSTGMGWTEAFF.